This T cell receptor (beta chain) came from a study of T-cell reconstitution after alpha-beta-depleted transplantation in children. The CDR3 runs 12 residues. Germline-derived CDR1 and CDR2 are MNHEY and SMNVEV (reference sequence). V lost 2 bases and J lost 10, with 8 bases in between. A TCRbeta library incorporating unique molecular identifiers was prepared. From the PCR reads, TCRdb called clonotypes with MiXCR, one entry per CDR3 protein. The table shows some 500,000 distinct CDR3 sequences, with around a third occurring only once. This chain uses TRBV27 with TRBJ1-4, with D uncertain. The sample here was PBMCs from the stem cell graft donor, taken from the stem cell graft. This receptor was identified in a human donor who donated a stem cell graft to a child with aplastic anemia. CDR3 in amino acids: CASSLGAGKLFF. In DNA form, the CDR3 reads TGTGCCAGCAGTTTAGGCGCCGGAAAACTGTTTTTT.